This T cell receptor beta chain originates from a study of post-analysis software for immune sequencing data. Overall study: The disease courses spanned relapsing-remitting, secondary progressive and progressive-relapsing forms of multiple sclerosis. General observations from the study: Controls had significantly higher normalized Chao1 diversity than multiple sclerosis patients. Strong co-clustering by F measure linked samples that shared a preparation batch. Roughly five TRBV segments appeared more often in patients than in controls, and TRBV5-6, TRBV5-1 and TRBV20-1 were among these.

This clonotype has a count of ten or more. What it binds is not known. Between the trimmed V and J ends, which lost 7 bases and 3 bases, there was a span of 13 bases. CDR3 size: 13 residues. TCR beta libraries were prepared from cDNA with unique molecular identifiers. TCRdb analysed the PCR reads with MiXCR anew, one entry per CDR3 protein. The sample comprises about 770,000 distinct CDR3 sequences, around 46% of which are singletons, and 4.9% rests with the top ten. The source is a girl aged 10-17 years with multiple sclerosis. V is TRBV12-3 or TRBV12-4 and J is TRBJ2-7; D is unresolved. The sequenced sample was blood. CDR3 nucleotides: TGTGCCAGCAATGACCAGCGCCACTACGAGCAGTACTTC. As protein: CASNDQRHYEQYF.